What follows are 21 T cell receptor beta chains derived from one specimen sequenced in a study of human T cells and chemical hapten exposure. Before extraction, the whole blood was not fractionated, and total RNA was taken from it. TCRdb reanalysed the 5' RACE reads using MiXCR and keeps one entry per CDR3 protein. The data contain about 140,000 distinct CDR3 sequences, roughly 4% of them seen just once; the ten biggest clones take up 1.3% to 1.5%. These receptors all stem from a female donor in good health.

The chain joins TRBV5-1 to TRBJ2-3; D remains ambiguous. V was shortened by 3 bases and J by 0 bases, with 14 bases between the two germline ends. The CDR3 loop spans 16 amino acids. CDR1 is SGHRS, CDR2 YFSETQ, per germline. Written as DNA, the CDR3 is TGCGCCAGCAGCTCGTTCCGGGTGTCTAGCACAGATACGCAGTATTTT. Its translation: CASSSFRVSSTDTQYF. The whole variable domain, filled in from reference TRBV5-1 and TRBJ2-3, reads KAGVTQTPRYLIKTRGQQVTLSCSPISGHRSVSWYQQTPGQGLQFLFEYFSETQRNKGNFPGRFSGRQFSNSRSEMNVSTLELGDSALYLCASSSFRVSSTDTQYFGPGTRLTVL.

The chain links TRBV20-1 to TRBJ1-5; tentatively, D is TRBD1 (5 bases). In germline, CDR1 is DFQATT, CDR2 SNEGSKA (reference sequence). The CDR3 is 15 amino acids. The V end lost 0 bases, the J end lost 6 bases, and 15 bases lay between the germline ends. CDR3 DNA: TGCAGTGCTAGAGATGTTGGTAACAGGCGTCAGCCCCAGCATTTT. Residues: CSARDVGNRRQPQHF.

This clonotype has ten or more counts. The J gene is TRBJ1-1, the V gene TRBV12-3 or TRBV12-4; possible D gene TRBD1, 6 bases. This CDR3 contains 18 residues. With 2 bases removed from V and 1 base from J, the gap between germline ends came to 20 bases. The CDR3 sequence is CASSLWQGRWIGNTEAFF. The DNA for the CDR3 is TGTGCCAGCAGTTTATGGCAGGGGAGGTGGATTGGGAACACTGAAGCTTTCTTT.

This clonotype was observed many times. The chain is built from TRBV20-1 and TRBJ1-2, with a weak D call TRBD1 (5 bases). The V and J ends lost 7 bases and 4 bases respectively, with 22 bases between them. CDR1 is DFQATT, CDR2 SNEGSKA, per germline (reference sequence). This CDR3 has 15 amino acids. This CDR3 reads CSVTVGGRGAYGYTF. The CDR3 bases are TGCAGTGTCACCGTTGGGGGACGGGGAGCCTATGGCTACACCTTC.

This clonotype has at least ten counts. The rearrangement uses TRBV27 and TRBJ1-5; TRBD1 might be the D (5 bases). The germline gives CDR1 MNHEY, CDR2 SMNVEV (reference sequence). V was cut by 3 bases and J by 8 bases, with 14 bases left in between. The CDR3 contains 14 residues. CDR3 coding DNA: TGTGCCAGCAGTTTCGGGGGGACTGAGGAGCCCCAGCATTTT. This codes for CASSFGGTEEPQHF.

The genes are TRBV11-1 and TRBJ2-1; TRBD2 matches at 11 bases. The CDR3 covers 15 residues. Germline V gene data show CDR1 as SGHAT and CDR2 as FQDESV (reference sequence). V dropped 4 bases and J dropped 7; count of bases not matched to a gene: 6. The CDR3 DNA is TGTGCCAGCAGCTCCCTAGCGGGGGGTAGGAATGAGCAGTTCTTC. Translated: CASSSLAGGRNEQFF.

This chain links TRBV10-2 with TRBJ1-2; maybe TRBD1 (5 bases). Germline V gene sequence: CDR1 WSHSY, CDR2 SAAADI. The CDR3 has 13 residues. The ends were cut back, 2 bases at V and 4 bases at J, with 8 bases in the middle. Here the CDR3 reads CASSERGFYGYTF. CDR3 DNA sequence: TGCGCCAGCAGTGAGAGGGGATTCTATGGCTACACCTTC.

This clonotype appeared many times. V usage is TRBV18 and J usage is TRBJ1-3; the D gene is possibly TRBD1 (5 bases). The CDR3 contains 19 residues. Trimming shortened V by 0 bases and J by 0 bases, and 18 bases separated the two germline ends. Germline V lookup: CDR1 KGHSH, CDR2 LQKENI. The CDR3 DNA follows: TGTGCCAGCTCACCACCGCGAATGAGGGACCCGAGCTCTGGAAACACCATATATTTT. It yields the protein CASSPPRMRDPSSGNTIYF. Full variable domain (outside the CDR3, taken from reference TRBV18 and TRBJ1-3): NAGVMQNPRHLVRRRGQEARLRCSPMKGHSHVYWYRQLPEEGLKFMVYLQKENIIDESGMPKERFSAEFPKEGPSILRIQQVVRGDSAAYFCASSPPRMRDPSSGNTIYFGEGSWLTVV.

The V and J genes are TRBV5-1 and TRBJ1-1; no clear D gene. Germline V gives CDR1 SGHRS, CDR2 YFSETQ. V was shortened by 3 bases and J by 1 base, with 7 bases between the two germline ends. The CDR3 length is 13 residues. This CDR3 is CASSSQRNTEAFF. DNA for the CDR3: TGCGCCAGCAGCTCACAACGGAACACTGAAGCTTTCTTT.

This clonotype was recorded a few times. The chain joins TRBV7-6 to TRBJ1-6; TRBD1 agrees at 9 bases. The CDR3 is made up of 18 amino acids. Germline CDR1 and CDR2: SGHVS and FNYEAQ. Trimming at V came to 4 bases and at J to 7 bases, leaving 14 bases not matched to a gene. The CDR3 DNA reads TGTGCCAGCAGCTGGGCCCCGGACAGGGGATCAAGCAATTCACCCCTCCACTTT. Translating gives CASSWAPDRGSSNSPLHF.

In its sample, this clonotype was seen many times. The rearrangement links TRBV10-1 to TRBJ2-1; D ambiguous. Trimming shortened V by 8 bases and J by 4 bases, and 18 bases separated the two germline ends. The CDR3 contains 15 residues. Germline CDR1 reads WNHNN; CDR2 reads SYGVQD (reference sequence). The DNA of the CDR3 is TGCGCCAGCTCGCTTCGACAAGAAAGATACAATGAGCAGTTCTTC. Protein product: CASSLRQERYNEQFF.

This clonotype has at least ten counts. The rearrangement uses TRBV20-1 and TRBJ2-2; 8 bases are a match to TRBD1. CDR3 length: 13 amino acids. The junction had 6 bases not matched to a gene; V was cut back by 5 bases and J by 7 bases. CDR1 and CDR2 (germline): DFQATT, SNEGSKA (reference sequence). The CDR3 nucleotides are TGCAGTGCTGGGCAGGGGGCCGGCGGGGAGCTGTTTTTT. Translation gives CSAGQGAGGELFF.

This clonotype was counted many times. V usage is TRBV6-6 and J usage is TRBJ1-1; no clear D. The V gene lost 2 bases and the J gene lost 6 bases, with 16 bases spanning the gap. This CDR3 contains 15 residues. Per the germline V gene, CDR1 is MNHNY and CDR2 is SVGAGI (reference sequence). CDR3 sequence: CASSYGPRRVPEAFF. The CDR3 region has the DNA TGTGCCAGCAGTTACGGACCGAGAAGGGTCCCTGAAGCTTTCTTT.

This clonotype has more than one count but fewer than ten. The chain joins TRBV4-3 to TRBJ2-7; D is uncertain. Looked up from germline, CDR1 is LGHNA and CDR2 is YSLEER. This CDR3 region has 15 residues. Trimming cost V 1 base and J 5 bases, with 15 bases left between them. The CDR3 region is CASSQGAQDSDEQYF. CDR3 nucleotide sequence: TGCGCCAGCAGCCAAGGGGCTCAGGATTCCGACGAGCAGTACTTC.

Only a few counts were recorded for this clonotype. The V gene is TRBV29-1, the J gene TRBJ2-5, with TRBD2 matching 9 bases. V shed 1 base, J shed 5 bases, and the junction held 8 bases outside the gene matches. CDR3 length equals 15 residues. Germline CDR1 is SQVTM and CDR2 is ANQGSEA. The CDR3 here is CSVEGLAGMFETQYF. CDR3 coding DNA: TGCAGCGTTGAAGGGCTAGCGGGGATGTTTGAGACCCAGTACTTC.

Of note for this clonotype: Possible read error: a much larger clone is one base away. The rearrangement links TRBV6-2 or TRBV6-3 to TRBJ2-5, with 7 bases that match TRBD1. Germline assignment: CDR1 MNHEY and CDR2 SVGEGT. The CDR3 length is 17 residues. V gave up 1 base and J gave up 2 bases; unmatched junction bases: 10. The CDR3 sequence: CASSYFARTGSQETQYF. DNA of the CDR3: TGTGCCAGCAGTTACTTCGCCCGGACAGGTAGTCAAGAGACCCAGTACTTC.

The V gene is TRBV20-1, the J gene TRBJ2-3, with 7 bases fitting TRBD1. The CDR3 spans 15 residues. The V and J ends lost 3 bases and 0 bases, in that order; junction bases with no gene match: 6. Germline CDR1 is DFQATT and CDR2 is SNEGSKA (reference sequence). CDR3: CSASIRQGSTDTQYF. The CDR3 nucleotides read TGCAGTGCTAGTATAAGACAGGGAAGCACAGATACGCAGTATTTT.

This clonotype occurred many times. This chain uses TRBV28 with TRBJ2-7; D is ambiguous. Germline CDR1 is MDHEN and CDR2 is SYDVKM. The CDR3 length is 11 residues. V lost 5 bases to trimming and J lost 2 bases, with 4 bases between them. Here the CDR3 DNA reads TGTGCCAGCAGTCGAACCTACGAGCAGTACTTC. Translating it yields CASSRTYEQYF.

Many counts were recorded for this clonotype. The gene calls are TRBV7-8 and TRBJ2-3, with D tentatively TRBD2 (7 bases). Germline-derived CDR1 and CDR2 are SGHVS and FQNEAQ. This CDR3 spans 16 amino acids. V dropped 4 bases and J dropped 3 bases, with 17 bases sitting between them. The CDR3 is CASSYTSGGRTDTQYF. CDR3 coding DNA: TGTGCCAGCAGCTACACTTCCGGGGGGCGGACAGATACGCAGTATTTT.

Ten or more counts support this clonotype. This chain uses TRBV29-1 with TRBJ1-3, with 10 bases fitting TRBD1. In germline, CDR1 is SQVTM, CDR2 ANQGSEA. Losses at the gene ends were 5 bases for V and 0 bases for J; bases not matched to a gene: 7. The CDR3 is 16 residues long. CDR3 nucleotides: TGCAGCGTTAGGCCCGGACAGGGGGACTCTGGAAACACCATATATTTT. As protein: CSVRPGQGDSGNTIYF.

The CDR3 loop reads CASSQDRGSQNEQFF. CDR3 coding DNA: TGCGCCAGCAGCCAAGATCGAGGTTCCCAAAATGAGCAGTTCTTC. The gene calls are TRBV4-1 and TRBJ2-1; no firm D call. Trimming removed 0 bases from V and 7 bases from J, with 13 bases in between. There are 15 residues in the CDR3. CDR1 and CDR2 from the germline V gene are MGHRA and YSYEKL.